The 27 T cell receptor beta chains below come from one sample, sequenced in a study of Tregs in tolerant kidney transplant recipients. Profiled with immunoSEQ multiplex PCR; TCRdb holds only in-frame clones, not every one. The sample includes roughly 46,000 clones, about 90% of them seen just once. The sample consisted of Tregs from blood. The receptors shown here come from a human donor in good health.

This clone was counted once. The chain recombines TRBV10-3 with TRBJ1-1; D uncertain. CDR1 ENHRY and CDR2 SYGVKD come from the germline V gene. This CDR3 contains 13 residues. V was clipped by 3 bases and J by 1 base, with 6 bases between them. The CDR3 sequence is CAISDISNTEAFF. CDR3 in DNA: TGTGCCATCAGTGATATCTCGAACACTGAAGCTTTCTTT.

This chain joins TRBV18 and TRBJ1-1; 9 bases line up with TRBD1. Germline V gives CDR1 KGHSH, CDR2 LQKENI. The CDR3 length is 15 residues. V lost 2 bases, J lost 0 bases, and 1 base stayed unmatched. The CDR3 spells CASSPRQGVNTEAFF. As DNA, the CDR3 is TGTGCCAGCTCACCAAGACAGGGGGTGAACACTGAAGCTTTCTTT.

The chain combines TRBV7-8 with TRBJ1-2; D uncertain. This CDR3 is 12 amino acids long. The germline V gene has CDR1 SGHVS and CDR2 FQNEAQ. V was shortened by 1 base and J by 8 bases, with 8 bases between the two germline ends. The CDR3 region has the DNA TGTGCCAGCAGCTTAGGGGTGAAGGGCTACACCTTC. Its translation is CASSLGVKGYTF.

The J gene is TRBJ1-2, the V gene TRBV6-5; D ambiguous. V dropped 3 bases and J dropped 5 bases, with 19 bases sitting between them. The CDR3 length is 16 residues. Per germline, CDR1 MNHEY and CDR2 SVGAGI. DNA of the CDR3: TGTGCCAGCAGTTATATGGCTCGGGTTACCATTTATGGCTACACCTTC. Amino acid sequence: CASSYMARVTIYGYTF.

The chain employs TRBV11-3 and TRBJ2-3; D perhaps matches TRBD2 (6 bases). The CDR3 sequence is 16 residues long. V was trimmed by 5 bases and J by 4 bases, leaving 19 bases between them. Germline values: CDR1 SGHNT, CDR2 YENEEA. The CDR3 DNA reads TGTGCCAGCAGCCTCGGGGAGGCGTTCAGCGCAGATACGCAGTATTTT. Its translation is CASSLGEAFSADTQYF.

This chain joins TRBV19 and TRBJ2-3; D uncertain. Trimming took 5 bases from V and 6 from J, leaving 15 bases between them. The CDR3 sequence is 14 residues long. CDR1 and CDR2 (germline): LNHDA, SQIVND (reference sequence). CDR3 bases: TGTGCCAGTAGTGCGAGTAGGTCGAGGGATACGCAGTATTTT. Its protein product is CASSASRSRDTQYF.

The rearrangement uses TRBV9 and TRBJ1-1, with 7 positions matching TRBD1. Germline lookup yields CDR1 SGDLS and CDR2 YYNGEE. V shed 0 bases, J shed 0 bases, and the junction held 8 bases outside the gene matches. The CDR3 extends over 17 amino acids. The CDR3 loop is CASSVGQGATLNTEAFF. CDR3 sequence (DNA): TGTGCCAGCAGCGTAGGACAGGGAGCGACCTTGAACACTGAAGCTTTCTTT.

Comment on this clone: An end of the junction differs from the germline gene, which may be a read error. The V call is TRBV13, the J call TRBJ2-5, with 7 bases fitting TRBD2. The CDR3 is 14 amino acids. Germline CDR1 is PRHDT and CDR2 is FYEKMQ (reference sequence). The DNA for the CDR3 is TGTGCCAGCAGCCTTAGGCCTAGCGGTCCTAAGCGGGACTTC. It encodes CASSLRPSGPKRDF.

The rearrangement uses TRBV2 and TRBJ2-7, with 11 bases identical to TRBD2. This CDR3 has 15 amino acids. Germline V CDR1 and CDR2: SNHLY, FYNNEI. Trimming took 4 bases from V and 2 from J; bases not matched to a gene: 4. CDR3 DNA sequence: TGTGCCAGCAGTGTTGAACTAGCGGGGGCCTACGAGCAGTACTTC. This translates into CASSVELAGAYEQYF.

This chain uses TRBV5-1 with TRBJ2-7, with no clear D. The ends were cut back, 4 bases at V and 2 bases at J, with 19 bases in the middle. CDR1 is SGHRS and CDR2 is YFSETQ in the germline V gene. The CDR3 is made up of 16 amino acids. DNA of the CDR3: TGCGCCAGCAGCCCAACCTGGTTCCTGGGGACCTACGAGCAGTACTTC. As protein: CASSPTWFLGTYEQYF.

This chain connects TRBV7-8 to TRBJ2-7, with D tentatively TRBD2 (6 bases). CDR3 length: 13 amino acids. From germline, CDR1 is SGHVS and CDR2 FQNEAQ. With 6 bases removed from V and 4 bases from J, the gap between germline ends came to 13 bases. CDR3 loop: CASSFSAGYEQYF. The DNA of the CDR3 is TGTGCCAGCAGTTTCTCGGCGGGGTACGAGCAGTACTTC.

About this clone itself: Germline is not matched at one junction end, which may reflect a read error. At the DNA level, this CDR3 is encoded by other sequences in the same sample as well. This chain links TRBV6-5 with TRBJ2-7, with 10 bases aligning to TRBD1. CDR1 is MNHEY and CDR2 is SVGAGI in the germline V gene. CDR3 length equals 15 residues. CDR3 sequence (DNA): TGTGCCAGCAAGCCATTAGGGACAGGGGTCTACGAGCAATACTTC. Translating gives CASKPLGTGVYEQYF.

J is TRBJ1-5 and V is TRBV6-6; 7 bases match TRBD1. The germline gives CDR1 MNHNY, CDR2 SVGAGI (reference sequence). This CDR3 has 16 amino acids. V shed 8 bases and J 7 bases; nucleotides not matched to a gene: 17. CDR3 loop: CASSPAPQGRRQPQHF. Written as DNA, the CDR3 is TGTGCCAGCTCTCCGGCCCCACAGGGGAGAAGGCAGCCCCAGCATTTT.

The V and J genes are TRBV6-6 and TRBJ2-7, with 13 bases aligning to TRBD2. CDR3 length equals 15 residues. The junction had 3 bases not matched to a gene; V was cut back by 5 bases and J by 2 bases. Germline loops: CDR1 MNHNY, CDR2 SVGAGI (reference sequence). In DNA, the CDR3 is TGTGCCAGCAGTCCACTAGCGGGAGGGCCCTACGAGCAGTACTTC. Translating it yields CASSPLAGGPYEQYF.

The J gene is TRBJ2-7, the V gene TRBV6-1, with 8 bases lining up with TRBD1. The germline CDR1 and CDR2 sequences are MNHNS and SASEGT. The CDR3 totals 14 residues. Losses at the gene ends were 4 bases for V and 3 bases for J; bases not matched to a gene: 5. CDR3 in amino acids: CASSVQGGVYEQYF. The CDR3 DNA follows: TGTGCCAGCAGTGTACAGGGGGGAGTCTACGAGCAGTACTTC.

The rearrangement joins TRBV27 to TRBJ1-4; D perhaps matches TRBD1 (6 bases). The CDR3 runs to 16 residues. Trimming pared 4 bases from V and 8 bases from J, leaving 20 bases between. Germline CDR1 is MNHEY and CDR2 is SMNVEV (reference sequence). CDR3 nucleotides: TGTGCCAGCAGTTCAACCGGGACAAAGACAAGGGAAAAACTGTTTTTT. Residues: CASSSTGTKTREKLFF.

The gene calls are TRBV18 and TRBJ1-5; D is unclear. The CDR3 has 15 amino acids. V was pared by 5 bases and J by 0 bases, with 11 bases between. CDR1 and CDR2 from the germline V gene are KGHSH and LQKENI. The CDR3 nucleotides are TGTGCCAGCTCAGAGCTTGAACATAGCAATCAGCCCCAGCATTTT. Its translation: CASSELEHSNQPQHF.

A note on this clone: Within the sample, other DNA sequences also encode this same CDR3. The rearrangement uses TRBV7-6 and TRBJ2-7, with 14 bases aligning to TRBD2. V lost 0 bases to trimming and J lost 0 bases; unmatched junction nucleotides: 10. CDR1 and CDR2 (germline): SGHVS, FNYEAQ. This CDR3 comprises 20 residues. The CDR3 DNA is TGTGCCAGCAGCTTAGCTCTGGGACTAGCGGGAGCCTCCTACTCCTACGAGCAGTACTTC. It translates to CASSLALGLAGASYSYEQYF.

In its sample, this clone was seen once. The V and J genes are TRBV9 and TRBJ2-7; D call uncertain. The CDR3 has 15 residues. The V end was cut by 0 bases, the J end by 4 bases, with 14 bases between. Germline CDR1 SGDLS, CDR2 YYNGEE. The DNA for the CDR3 is TGTGCCAGCAGCGTAGCGGCTGGGCTGGGGTACGAGCAGTACTTC. Its protein is CASSVAAGLGYEQYF.

This clone was seen once. This rearrangement joins TRBV5-1 to TRBJ2-7; maybe TRBD1 (5 bases). The CDR3 contains 13 residues. Trimming stripped 3 bases from V and 5 bases from J, with 12 bases between. CDR1 is SGHRS, CDR2 YFSETQ, per germline. CDR3 nucleotides: TGCGCCAGCAGCTCCGGGCAGGGCAACGAGCAGTACTTC. It yields the protein CASSSGQGNEQYF.

Points on this clone: The same CDR3 also results from other DNA sequences found in this sample. V usage is TRBV1 and J usage is TRBJ1-5; the table's D call, TRBD1, has no DNA check behind it. TRBV1 is a pseudogene. This CDR3 contains 16 residues. Here the CDR3 DNA reads TGCACTAGCAGCCTGGACAGGGGGAACTTCAATCAGCCCCAGCATTTT. Protein sequence: CTSSLDRGNFNQPQHF.

This chain connects TRBV6-6 to TRBJ1-1; D is unclear. V was cut by 8 bases and J by 3 bases, with 16 bases left in between. The CDR3 covers 14 residues. CDR1 and CDR2 from the germline V gene are MNHNY and SVGAGI (reference sequence). The CDR3, as DNA: TGTGCCAGCGAGACCGCAGGTGGTTACACTGAAGCTTTCTTT. It is translated as CASETAGGYTEAFF.

The V gene is TRBV5-1, the J gene TRBJ1-1, with D perhaps TRBD1 (6 bases). This CDR3 is built from 14 residues. Germline CDR1 is SGHRS and CDR2 is YFSETQ. Trimming cost V 3 bases and J 4 bases, with 13 bases left between them. CDR3 protein: CASSWTTGPTEAFF. For the CDR3, the DNA is TGCGCCAGCAGCTGGACCACAGGGCCCACTGAAGCTTTCTTT.

The rearrangement joins TRBV27 to TRBJ1-3; D unclear. The CDR3 is 17 amino acids. V was trimmed by 5 bases and J by 0 bases, leaving 17 bases between them. Germline V gives CDR1 MNHEY, CDR2 SMNVEV (reference sequence). The CDR3 DNA sequence: TGTGCCAGCAGTCGGAGACCAGATGCTTTCTCTGGAAACACCATATATTTT. Translation gives CASSRRPDAFSGNTIYF.

The chain links TRBV5-1 to TRBJ2-1, with 7 bases lining up with TRBD1. CDR1 and CDR2 from the germline V gene are SGHRS and YFSETQ. This CDR3 comprises 15 residues. J gave up 7 bases and V 4 bases, and 11 bases lay outside the gene matches. The CDR3 coding sequence is TGCGCCAGCAGCGCCCTCGGGACAGCGAGGAATGAGCAGTTCTTC. Encoded protein: CASSALGTARNEQFF.

CDR3 loop: CASSLAPDRRTYEQYF. The CDR3 nucleotides read TGTGCCAGCAGCTTAGCTCCCGACAGGAGGACCTACGAGCAGTACTTC. This chain links TRBV7-8 with TRBJ2-7, with D possibly being TRBD1 (6 bases). The CDR3 runs to 16 residues. V shed 0 bases and J shed 2 bases, with 14 bases lying between them. Germline loops: CDR1 SGHVS, CDR2 FQNEAQ.

This clone occurred once. This sequence joins TRBV6-4 and TRBJ2-1, with 8 bases aligning to TRBD2. The ends lost 6 bases at V and 3 bases at J; junction bases unmatched: 7. Germline CDR1 and CDR2: MRHNA and SNTAGT. This CDR3 has 15 amino acids. CDR3 in DNA: TGTGCCAGCAGCCCCGCGGGGGGCGTCTACAATGAGCAGTTCTTC. Translating gives CASSPAGGVYNEQFF.